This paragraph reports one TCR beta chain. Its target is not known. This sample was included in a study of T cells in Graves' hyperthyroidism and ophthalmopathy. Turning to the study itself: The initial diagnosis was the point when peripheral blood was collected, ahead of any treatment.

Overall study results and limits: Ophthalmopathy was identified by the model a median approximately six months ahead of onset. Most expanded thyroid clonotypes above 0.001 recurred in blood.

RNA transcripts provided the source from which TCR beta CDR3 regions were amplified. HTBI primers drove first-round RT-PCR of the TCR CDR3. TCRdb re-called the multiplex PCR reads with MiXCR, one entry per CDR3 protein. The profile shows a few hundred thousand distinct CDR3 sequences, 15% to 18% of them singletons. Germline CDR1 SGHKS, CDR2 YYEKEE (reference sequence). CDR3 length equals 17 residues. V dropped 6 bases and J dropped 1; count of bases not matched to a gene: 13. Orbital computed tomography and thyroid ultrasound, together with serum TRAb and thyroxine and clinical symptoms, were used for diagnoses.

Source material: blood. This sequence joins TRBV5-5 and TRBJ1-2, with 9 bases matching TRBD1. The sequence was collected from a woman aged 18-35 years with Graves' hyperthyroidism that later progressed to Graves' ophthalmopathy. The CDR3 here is CASILSGTGLINYGYTF. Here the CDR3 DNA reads TGTGCCAGCATCCTCTCCGGGACAGGGCTCATTAACTATGGCTACACCTTC. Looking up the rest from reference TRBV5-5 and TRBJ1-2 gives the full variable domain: DAGVTQSPTHLIKTRGQQVTLRCSPISGHKSVSWYQQVLGQGPQFIFQYYEKEERGRGNFPDRFSARQFPNYSSELNVNALLLGDSALYLCASILSGTGLINYGYTFGSGTRLTVV.